These T cell receptor beta chains were read from a single sample in a study of cytomegalovirus exposure and HLA in healthy donors. This table comes from immunoSEQ multiplex PCR, and its TCRdb copy is limited to in-frame clones, with some not included. The sample includes about 130,000 clones, 70% to 80% of them seen just once. Sequencing was carried out using PBMCs. The receptors derive from a woman between 45 and 65 years old in good health and CMV-seronegative. CDR3s include the opening cysteine and the closing phenylalanine or tryptophan. The D gene is left open where the match is weak. Not all rows give a size; the values are once, few, many and, for expanded clones, a class.

size: NA; V: TRBV7-7; J: TRBJ2-5; D: NA; DNA: TGTGCTAGCAGCTTTACTAGTATTGATGGGACCCAGTACTTC; CDR3: CASSFTSIDGTQYF
size: once; V: TRBV28; J: TRBJ2-5; D: NA; DNA: TGTGCCAGCAGTTTAGGCAGGGCGTACCAAGAGACCCAGTACTTC; CDR3: CASSLGRAYQETQYF
size: NA; V: TRBV27; J: TRBJ2-5; D: NA; DNA: TGTGCCAGCAGTTTGGGGGGGCCAGAGACCCAGTACTTC; CDR3: CASSLGGPETQYF
size: NA; V: TRBV28; J: TRBJ1-1; D: NA; DNA: TGTGCCAGCAGTCCGGGGGGAGGCGGGAACACTGAAGCTTTCTTT; CDR3: CASSPGGGGNTEAFF
size: NA; V: TRBV7-8; J: TRBJ2-3; D: NA; DNA: TGTGCCAGCAGCTCGAGTGGTATTTTTTCAGATACGCAGTATTTT; CDR3: CASSSSGIFSDTQYF
size: NA; V: TRBV5-1; J: TRBJ1-1; D: NA; DNA: TGCGCCAGCAGCCGGGAAAGTATAGGAACTGAAGCTTTCTTT; CDR3: CASSRESIGTEAFF
size: NA; V: TRBV7-2; J: TRBJ1-3; D: TRBD1; DNA: TGTGCCAGCAGTTCGACAGGGCCCCCTTCTGGAAACACCATATATTTT; CDR3: CASSSTGPPSGNTIYF
size: NA; V: TRBV11-3; J: TRBJ1-1; D: NA; DNA: TGTGCCAGCAGCCGCGGGGGAGACACTGAAGCTTTCTTT; CDR3: CASSRGGDTEAFF
size: NA; V: TRBV7-9; J: TRBJ2-1; D: TRBD2; DNA: TGTGCCAGCAGCCTTAACACCGGCCACGGACTAGCGGGAGGCGGGCCGTTCTTC; CDR3: CASSLNTGHGLAGGGPFF
size: NA; V: TRBV11-3; J: TRBJ1-5; D: NA; DNA: TGTGCCAGCAGCTCGGGAGTCCAGGCCGGAAGCAATCAGCCCCAGCATTTT; CDR3: CASSSGVQAGSNQPQHF
size: NA; V: TRBV28; J: TRBJ1-1; D: NA; DNA: TGTGCCAGCAGTTTATCAGGTGGGGAAGCTTTCTTT; CDR3: CASSLSGGEAFF
size: NA; V: TRBV5-1; J: TRBJ2-7; D: TRBD2; DNA: TGCGCCAGCAGCTTGCGGACTAGCGGCAGCTACGAGCAGTACTTC; CDR3: CASSLRTSGSYEQYF
size: NA; V: TRBV30; J: TRBJ1-1; D: NA; DNA: TGTGCCTGGAGTCTCGGCGGGAACACTGAAGCTTTCTTT; CDR3: CAWSLGGNTEAFF
size: NA; V: TRBV7-2; J: TRBJ1-1; D: TRBD1; DNA: TGTGCCAGCAGCGCCAGGGGGCTCGGGGCTGAAGCTTTCTTT; CDR3: CASSARGLGAEAFF
size: NA; V: TRBV19; J: TRBJ2-2; D: NA; DNA: TGTGCCAGTATCTCCGAAACGGGATGGGACACCGGGGAGCTGTTTTTT; CDR3: CASISETGWDTGELFF
size: NA; V: TRBV11-2; J: TRBJ1-1; D: NA; DNA: TGTGCCAGCATCACCACAGGGTACGGGAACACTGAAGCTTTCTTT; CDR3: CASITTGYGNTEAFF
size: few; V: TRBV5-4; J: TRBJ2-3; D: NA; DNA: TGTGCCAGCAGCCTAAAGCGGAAAATCACAGATACGCAGTATTTT; CDR3: CASSLKRKITDTQYF
size: NA; V: TRBV30; J: TRBJ2-1; D: NA; DNA: TGTGCCTGGAGTGTAGGGTTAACTAGCCCCCATGAGCAGTTCTTC; CDR3: CAWSVGLTSPHEQFF
size: NA; V: TRBV28; J: TRBJ1-2; D: NA; DNA: TGTGCCAGCAGTTTATCCAGGGTGGTGTATGGCTACACCTTC; CDR3: CASSLSRVVYGYTF
size: NA; V: TRBV5-1; J: TRBJ1-4; D: NA; DNA: TGCGCCAGCAGCCCGGAGCCGAACAGGGACGAAAAACTGTTTTTT; CDR3: CASSPEPNRDEKLFF
size: NA; V: TRBV28; J: TRBJ1-1; D: TRBD1; DNA: TGTGCCAGCAGGCCCCAGGGGGCGTTGGGTAGGACTGAAGCTTTCTTT; CDR3: CASRPQGALGRTEAFF
size: NA; V: TRBV7-9; J: TRBJ1-4; D: TRBD1; DNA: TGTTCCAGCCTGGGACAGGGTCCCCTGTCTCGAAAACTGTTTTTT; CDR3: CSSLGQGPLSRKLFF
size: once; V: TRBV2; J: TRBJ2-5; D: TRBD1; DNA: TGTGCCAGCAGTGATGGAGGACAGGGGCAAGAGACCCAGTACTTC; CDR3: CASSDGGQGQETQYF
size: NA; V: TRBV15; J: TRBJ1-5; D: NA; DNA: TGTGCCACCAGCAGGGACACCTATGGCAATCAGCCCCAGCATTTT; CDR3: CATSRDTYGNQPQHF
size: NA; V: TRBV6-1; J: TRBJ1-2; D: NA; DNA: TGTGCCAGCAGTGAAGGAAGGGGGAGCGGCAGGGGATATTACTATGGCTACACCTTC; CDR3: CASSEGRGSGRGYYYGYTF
size: NA; V: TRBV18; J: TRBJ1-2; D: NA; DNA: TGTGCCAGCTCACCACCGCGGGAGAACTATGGCTACACCTTC; CDR3: CASSPPRENYGYTF
size: NA; V: TRBV27; J: TRBJ2-5; D: NA; DNA: TGTGCCAGCAGTTCGGGAGAGACCCAGTACTTC; CDR3: CASSSGETQYF
size: NA; V: TRBV7-8; J: TRBJ2-7; D: NA; DNA: TGTGCCAGCAGCTTATTTCAGGGTCCGGTCGAGCAGTACTTC; CDR3: CASSLFQGPVEQYF
size: few; V: TRBV19; J: TRBJ1-2; D: NA; DNA: TGTGCCAGTAGTATTTTCGAGGCGAGGGGCTACACCTTC; CDR3: CASSIFEARGYTF
size: NA; V: TRBV7-2; J: TRBJ2-5; D: NA; DNA: TGTGCCAGCAGCTTAGAGGGGGTGGAGACCCAGTACTTC; CDR3: CASSLEGVETQYF
size: NA; V: TRBV4-2; J: TRBJ2-5; D: TRBD2; DNA: TGTGCCAGCAGCCAAGACGGCAGCGGGAGATCCCAAGAGACCCAGTACTTC; CDR3: CASSQDGSGRSQETQYF
size: once; V: TRBV30; J: TRBJ1-5; D: TRBD1; DNA: TGTGCCTGGAGCCTAACAGGGGGCGACCAGCCCCAGCATTTT; CDR3: CAWSLTGGDQPQHF
size: NA; V: TRBV28; J: TRBJ1-2; D: TRBD1; DNA: TGTGCCAGCGATGACAGGGGTTACTATGGCTACACCTTC; CDR3: CASDDRGYYGYTF
size: NA; V: TRBV7-9; J: TRBJ2-7; D: TRBD2; DNA: TGTGCCAGCAGCCTCTTCACTAGCGGGAGGGCCTCCTACGAGCAGTACTTC; CDR3: CASSLFTSGRASYEQYF
size: NA; V: TRBV27; J: TRBJ2-1; D: NA; DNA: TGTGCCAGCAGTTTATGGGGCCCCTCCGGAGAGCAGTTCTTC; CDR3: CASSLWGPSGEQFF
size: NA; V: TRBV2; J: TRBJ2-3; D: NA; DNA: TGTGCCAGCACCCCCACGAGTTACGGCACAGATACGCAGTATTTT; CDR3: CASTPTSYGTDTQYF
size: NA; V: TRBV7-3; J: TRBJ2-3; D: TRBD2; DNA: TGTGCCAGCAGCTTGGGGGCGGGAGGCCCAGATACGCAGTATTTT; CDR3: CASSLGAGGPDTQYF
size: NA; V: TRBV6-6; J: TRBJ1-1; D: TRBD1; DNA: TGTGCCAGCAGTTCCGGGACAGCTCGAATGAACACTGAAGCTTTCTTT; CDR3: CASSSGTARMNTEAFF
size: NA; V: TRBV5-1; J: TRBJ2-5; D: NA; DNA: TGCGCCAGCAGCTTGGAGGGACATAGCCAAGAGACCCAGTACTTC; CDR3: CASSLEGHSQETQYF
size: NA; V: TRBV7-2; J: TRBJ2-1; D: TRBD2; DNA: TGTGCCAGCAGCTTTTTCGCGGGAGCTAGGAATGAGCAGTTCTTC; CDR3: CASSFFAGARNEQFF
size: NA; V: TRBV27; J: TRBJ2-1; D: TRBD1; DNA: TGTGCCAGCACTCGGACAGGGATGGATGAGCAGTTCTTC; CDR3: CASTRTGMDEQFF